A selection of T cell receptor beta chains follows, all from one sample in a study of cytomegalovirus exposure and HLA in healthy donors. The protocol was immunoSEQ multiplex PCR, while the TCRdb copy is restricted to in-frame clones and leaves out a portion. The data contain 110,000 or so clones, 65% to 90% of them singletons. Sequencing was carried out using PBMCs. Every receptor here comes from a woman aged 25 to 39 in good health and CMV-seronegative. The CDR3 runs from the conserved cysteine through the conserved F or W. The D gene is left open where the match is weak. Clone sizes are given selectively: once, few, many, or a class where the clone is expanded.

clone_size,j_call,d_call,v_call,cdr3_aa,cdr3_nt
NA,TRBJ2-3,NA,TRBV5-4,CASSFWRAKRGTTDTQYF,TGTGCCAGCAGCTTCTGGCGAGCTAAACGCGGCACCACAGATACGCAGTATTTT
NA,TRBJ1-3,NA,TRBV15,CATSKRFLSGNTIYF,TGTGCCACCAGCAAGAGGTTCCTCTCTGGAAACACCATATATTTT
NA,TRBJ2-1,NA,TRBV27,CASSPFGSRTYNEQFF,TGTGCCAGCAGTCCTTTCGGGAGTAGGACCTACAATGAGCAGTTCTTC
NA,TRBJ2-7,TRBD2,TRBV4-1,CASSHPLRSGVSYEQYF,TGCGCCAGCAGCCATCCCCTAAGAAGCGGGGTCTCCTACGAGCAGTACTTC
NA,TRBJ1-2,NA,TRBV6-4,CASSVGQGTGYTF,TGTGCCAGCAGTGTTGGCCAGGGGACGGGCTACACCTTC
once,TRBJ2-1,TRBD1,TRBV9,CASSLTGTGGEEQFF,TGTGCCAGCAGCCTGACCGGGACAGGGGGGGAAGAGCAGTTCTTC
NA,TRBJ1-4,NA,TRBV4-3,CASSQDPGGEISGEKLFF,TGCGCCAGCAGCCAAGATCCCGGAGGGGAAATATCGGGAGAAAAACTGTTTTTT
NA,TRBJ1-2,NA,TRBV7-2,CASSPSGGSDYGYTF,TGTGCCAGCAGCCCCTCGGGGGGGTCGGACTATGGCTACACCTTC
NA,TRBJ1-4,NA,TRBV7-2,CASSDRGNNEKLFF,TGTGCCAGCAGTGACCGGGGGAATAATGAAAAACTGTTTTTT
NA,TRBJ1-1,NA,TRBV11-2,CASSLARLGQKNTEAFF,TGTGCCAGCAGCTTAGCGCGTCTGGGGCAGAAGAACACTGAAGCTTTCTTT
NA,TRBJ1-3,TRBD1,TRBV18,CASSPPDRGRNTIYF,TGTGCCAGCTCACCACCGGACAGGGGTCGGAACACCATATATTTT
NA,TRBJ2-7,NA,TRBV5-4,CASSWGHRYEQYF,TGTGCCAGCAGCTGGGGACATCGCTACGAGCAGTACTTC
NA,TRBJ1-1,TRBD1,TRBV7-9,CASSSQGAATEAFF,TGTGCCAGCAGCTCACAGGGGGCTGCGACTGAAGCTTTCTTT
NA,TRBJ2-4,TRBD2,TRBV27,CASSYGGGMWDIQYF,TGTGCCAGCAGTTATGGGGGGGGTATGTGGGACATTCAGTACTTC
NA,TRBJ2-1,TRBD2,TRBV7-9,CASSGTSGRDNEQFF,TGTGCCAGCAGCGGGACTAGCGGGAGGGACAATGAGCAGTTCTTC
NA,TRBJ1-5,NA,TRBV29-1,CSVFALGGGNQPQHF,TGCAGCGTCTTTGCCTTGGGGGGAGGCAATCAGCCCCAGCATTTT
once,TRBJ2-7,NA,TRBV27,CASTKSGHLSYEQYF,TGTGCCAGCACCAAATCGGGACACCTCTCCTACGAGCAGTACTTC
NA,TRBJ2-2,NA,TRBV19,CASSIRVTNTGELFF,TGTGCCAGTAGTATCAGGGTAACTAACACCGGGGAGCTGTTTTTT
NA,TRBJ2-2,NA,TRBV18,CASSPAGTSNTGELFF,TGTGCCAGCTCACCCGCGGGAACATCGAACACCGGGGAGCTGTTTTTT
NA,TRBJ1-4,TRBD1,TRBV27,CASRPGGTNEKLFF,TGTGCCAGCAGGCCAGGGGGGACTAATGAAAAACTGTTTTTT
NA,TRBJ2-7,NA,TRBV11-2,CASSLDILFSYEQYF,TGTGCCAGCAGCTTAGATATACTCTTCTCCTACGAGCAGTACTTC
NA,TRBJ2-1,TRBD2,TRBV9,CASSVTMRGGPNNEQFF,TGTGCCAGCAGCGTGACAATGAGGGGAGGGCCGAACAATGAGCAGTTCTTC
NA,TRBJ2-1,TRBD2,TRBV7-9,CTSSSEREKGNEQFF,TGTACCAGCAGCTCTGAGCGGGAGAAGGGCAATGAGCAGTTCTTC
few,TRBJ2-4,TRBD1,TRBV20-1,CSAYTGGEGYF,TGCAGTGCCTACACAGGGGGCGAGGGGTACTTC
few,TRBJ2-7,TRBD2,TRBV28,CASKPGLVVGGYEQYF,TGTGCCAGCAAACCGGGACTAGTCGTAGGGGGCTACGAGCAGTACTTC
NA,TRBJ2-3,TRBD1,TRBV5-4,CASSPPPGQGGDTQYF,TGTGCCAGCAGCCCGCCCCCGGGACAGGGGGGAGATACGCAGTATTTT
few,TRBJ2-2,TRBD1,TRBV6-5,CASRGTGEVGELFF,TGTGCCAGCAGGGGGACAGGGGAGGTCGGGGAGCTGTTTTTT
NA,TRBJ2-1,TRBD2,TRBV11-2,CASSLGSGGVNEQFF,TGTGCCAGCAGCTTAGGGTCGGGAGGAGTCAATGAGCAGTTCTTC
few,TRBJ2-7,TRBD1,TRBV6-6,CASNHGTGYYEQYF,TGTGCCAGCAACCACGGGACAGGGTACTACGAGCAGTACTTC
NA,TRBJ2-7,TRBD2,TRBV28,CASSSGRVDEQYF,TGTGCCAGCAGTAGCGGGAGAGTCGACGAGCAGTACTTC
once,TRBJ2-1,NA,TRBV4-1,CASSQVDNSEQFF,TGCGCCAGCAGCCAAGTCGACAACAGTGAGCAGTTCTTC
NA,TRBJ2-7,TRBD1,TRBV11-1,CASSFGGQGPYEQYF,TGTGCCAGCAGCTTCGGAGGACAGGGGCCCTACGAGCAGTACTTC
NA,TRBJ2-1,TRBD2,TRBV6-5,CASSYVAGVRDEQFF,TGTGCCAGCAGTTACGTAGCGGGAGTGAGAGATGAGCAGTTCTTC
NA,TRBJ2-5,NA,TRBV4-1,CASSPRPGLGETQYF,TGCGCCAGCAGCCCCCGTCCAGGGTTGGGAGAGACCCAGTACTTC
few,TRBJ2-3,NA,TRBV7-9,CASRSIAAGDTQYF,TGTGCCAGCCGATCAATCGCGGCGGGAGATACGCAGTATTTT
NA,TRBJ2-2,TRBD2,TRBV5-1,CASSLAGRVDTGELFF,TGCGCCAGCAGCTTGGCCGGGAGGGTAGACACCGGGGAGCTGTTTTTT
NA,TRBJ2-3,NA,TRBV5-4,CASSPDGGGSLIDTQYF,TGTGCCAGCAGCCCGGACGGGGGCGGGAGTTTAATAGATACGCAGTATTTT
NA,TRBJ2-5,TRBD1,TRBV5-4,CASSTGTGGIETQYF,TGTGCCAGCAGCACAGGGACAGGGGGGATCGAGACCCAGTACTTC
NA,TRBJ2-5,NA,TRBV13,CASSGTPQGSAQYF,TGTGCCAGCAGCGGAACCCCCCAAGGGAGCGCCCAGTACTTC
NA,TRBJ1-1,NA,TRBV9,CASGKGAASNTEAFF,TGTGCCAGCGGTAAAGGGGCCGCCTCGAACACTGAAGCTTTCTTT
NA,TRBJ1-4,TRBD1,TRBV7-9,CASSSRQGAGEKLFF,TGTGCCAGCAGCTCGAGACAGGGGGCCGGTGAAAAACTGTTTTTT